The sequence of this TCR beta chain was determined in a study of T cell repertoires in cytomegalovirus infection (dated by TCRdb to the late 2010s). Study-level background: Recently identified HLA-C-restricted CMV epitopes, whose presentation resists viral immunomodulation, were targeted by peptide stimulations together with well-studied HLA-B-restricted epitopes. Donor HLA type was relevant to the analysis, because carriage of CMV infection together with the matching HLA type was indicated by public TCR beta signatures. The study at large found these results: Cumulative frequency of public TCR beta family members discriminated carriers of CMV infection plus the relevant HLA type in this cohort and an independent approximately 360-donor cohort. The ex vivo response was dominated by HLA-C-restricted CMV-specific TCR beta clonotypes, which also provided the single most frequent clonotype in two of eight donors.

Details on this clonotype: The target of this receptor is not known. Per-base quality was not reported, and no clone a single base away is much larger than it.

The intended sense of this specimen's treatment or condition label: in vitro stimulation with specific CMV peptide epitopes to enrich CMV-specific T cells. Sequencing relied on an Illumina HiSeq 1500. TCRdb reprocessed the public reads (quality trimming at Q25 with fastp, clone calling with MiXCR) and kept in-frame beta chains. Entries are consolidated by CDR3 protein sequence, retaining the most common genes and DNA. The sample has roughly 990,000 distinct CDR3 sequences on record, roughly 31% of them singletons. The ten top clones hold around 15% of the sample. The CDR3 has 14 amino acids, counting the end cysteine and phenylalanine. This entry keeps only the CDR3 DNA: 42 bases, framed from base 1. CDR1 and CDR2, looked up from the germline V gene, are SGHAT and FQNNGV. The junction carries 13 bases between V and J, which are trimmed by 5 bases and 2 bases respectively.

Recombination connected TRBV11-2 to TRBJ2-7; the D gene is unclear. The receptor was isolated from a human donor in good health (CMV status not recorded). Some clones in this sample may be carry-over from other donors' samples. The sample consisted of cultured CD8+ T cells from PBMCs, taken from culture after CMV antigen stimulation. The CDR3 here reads CASSPRTATYEQYF. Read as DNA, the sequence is TGTGCCAGCAGCCCCCGGACGGCGACCTACGAGCAGTACTTC. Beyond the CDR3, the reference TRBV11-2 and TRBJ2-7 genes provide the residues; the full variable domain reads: EAGVAQSPRYKIIEKRQSVAFWCNPISGHATLYWYQQILGQGPKLLIQFQNNGVVDDSQLPKDRFSAERLKGVDSTLKIQPAKLEDSAVYLCASSPRTATYEQYFGPGTRLTVT.